Only a few counts were recorded for the clone carrying this T cell receptor (beta chain). This sample was taken from a study of blood T cell repertoires in COVID-19. At the level of the study: There were acute and convalescent COVID-19 samples, and they came from the United States, Italy and Spain. The analysed material was cDNA or gDNA that came from T cells, B-cell-depleted T cells, or PBMCs.

Source study methods: Scientists estimated how many nucleated cells there were by amplifying reference gene primers. TCRdb's copy holds only in-frame clones and misses some; the assay was immunoSEQ multiplex PCR. The DNA was the basis for D and trimming; V, J and clone size are from that table. Of approximately 250,000 clones in the sample, over 80% are singletons; the top ten hold more than 5.5%. The V end was cut by 0 bases, the J end by 2 bases, with 11 bases between. The CDR3 is 16 residues long. CDR1 and CDR2 from the germline V gene are KGHSH and LQKENI. The source material was peripheral blood. The TCR originated in a human donor in a cohort sampled during active COVID-19. V gene TRBV18 combines with J gene TRBJ1-3; the D is unclear. Here the CDR3 reads CASSPPGSLTGNTIYF. CDR3 bases: TGTGCCAGCTCACCACCGGGCAGTCTTACTGGAAACACCATATATTTT.